This T cell receptor (beta chain) was identified during a study of blood T cells in healthy people across ages. Trimming removed 6 bases at V and 10 bases at J, with 16 bases between. The CDR3 spans 13 residues. CDR1 is KGHSH, CDR2 LQKENI, per germline. A second roughly 7 to 12 cycle PCR used barcoded and J-beta primers. TCRdb re-analysed the 5' RACE reads in MiXCR, keeping a single row per CDR3 protein. Of around 1,900,000 distinct CDR3 sequences in the sample, around 42% were seen once. Sample: blood. This chain connects TRBV18 to TRBJ2-1; no clear D gene. The receptor comes from a human donor in good health. The CDR3 protein is CASSDDTTYEQFF. In DNA, the CDR3 is TGTGCCAGCTCGGATGACACAACCTACGAGCAGTTCTTC.